Presented here are 17 T cell receptor beta chains from one specimen sequenced in a study of blood T cell repertoires in COVID-19. This table comes from immunoSEQ multiplex PCR, and its TCRdb copy is limited to in-frame clones, with some not included. The table records approximately 190,000 clones, approximately 92% of them present only once. The sample was peripheral blood. The receptors were gathered from a middle-aged man with acute or convalescent COVID-19.

The genes are TRBV7-2 and TRBJ2-7, with TRBD1 matching over 7 bases. The CDR3 totals 14 residues. V shed 5 bases and J 3 bases; nucleotides not matched to a gene: 7. The germline CDR1 and CDR2 sequences are SGHTA and FQGNSA. The CDR3 coding sequence is TGTGCCAGCAGCCCCCAACAGGGGAACTACGAGCAGTACGTC. Translation: CASSPQQGNYEQYV.

This clone has only one observation. The rearrangement joins TRBV28 to TRBJ1-3; D gene ambiguous. Germline loops: CDR1 MDHEN, CDR2 SYDVKM. V was trimmed by 5 bases and J by 3 bases, leaving 20 bases between them. CDR3 length equals 17 residues. The CDR3: CASSNLGRAYNGNTIYF. CDR3 coding DNA: TGTGCCAGCAGTAACCTCGGGAGGGCGTACAATGGAAACACCATATATTTT.

The chain recombines TRBV13 with TRBJ1-4; D possibly corresponds to TRBD1 (5 bases). Germline V gene lookup returns CDR1 PRHDT and CDR2 FYEKMQ (reference sequence). The CDR3 extends over 15 amino acids. V was cut by 5 bases and J by 2 bases, with 12 bases left in between. The CDR3 region is CASSVAWGTNEKLFF. CDR3 nucleotides: TGTGCCAGCAGCGTCGCGTGGGGCACTAATGAAAAACTGTTTTTT.

This chain joins TRBV6-5 and TRBJ1-5, with 7 bases matching TRBD1. Germline V gives CDR1 MNHEY, CDR2 SVGAGI. The V and J ends lost 5 bases and 5 bases, in that order; junction bases with no gene match: 6. There are 14 residues in the CDR3. CDR3 sequence (DNA): TGTGCCAGCAGTCTACTCAGGGGGGATCAGCCCCAGCATTTT. Translation gives CASSLLRGDQPQHF.

The chain has TRBV6-5 and TRBJ1-3; 7 bases are a match to TRBD1. This CDR3 is built from 14 residues. CDR1 MNHEY and CDR2 SVGAGI come from the germline V gene. The trim removed 6 bases at V and 0 bases at J, leaving 2 bases unmatched. CDR3 amino acids: CASRGQSSGNTIYF. The CDR3 coding sequence is TGTGCCAGCAGGGGACAGAGCTCTGGAAACACCATATATTTT.

This clone was seen just once. The rearrangement uses TRBV2 and TRBJ1-2; no firm D call. The germline gives CDR1 SNHLY, CDR2 FYNNEI. The CDR3 runs to 15 residues. With 6 bases removed from V and 4 bases from J, the gap between germline ends came to 18 bases. The CDR3, as DNA: TGTGCCAGCAGCGCCGACTTAGGTGTGGGCTATGGCTACACCTTC. Translated, it gives CASSADLGVGYGYTF.

This clone was seen once. The chain uses TRBV2 and TRBJ1-5, with 8 bases matching TRBD1. V shed 6 bases, J shed 7 bases, and the junction held 8 bases outside the gene matches. Germline V CDR1 and CDR2: SNHLY, FYNNEI. This CDR3 contains 14 residues. The CDR3 DNA reads TGTGCCAGCAGCGATGGACAGGGAGGCCAGCCCCAGCATTTT. As protein: CASSDGQGGQPQHF. Looking up the rest from reference TRBV2 and TRBJ1-5 gives the full variable domain: EPEVTQTPSHQVTQMGQEVILRCVPISNHLYFYWYRQILGQKVEFLVSFYNNEISEKSEIFDDQFSVERPDGSNFTLKIRSTKLEDSAMYFCASSDGQGGQPQHFGDGTRLSIL.

This rearrangement joins TRBV29-1 to TRBJ1-3, with 7 positions matching TRBD1. Germline V CDR1 and CDR2: SQVTM, ANQGSEA. With 6 bases clipped from V and 5 bases from J, the junction kept 10 bases outside the gene matches. This CDR3 has 14 amino acids. CDR3 in amino acids: CSVSLQGQRNTIYF. The CDR3 nucleotides are TGCAGCGTCTCCTTACAGGGGCAAAGAAACACCATATATTTT.

The rearrangement uses TRBV2 and TRBJ2-5, with 8 bases lining up with TRBD1. J was trimmed by 2 bases and V by 8 bases; bases with no gene match: 13. Germline CDR1 and CDR2: SNHLY and FYNNEI. The CDR3 loop spans 16 amino acids. This CDR3 is CASRVGQQGDQETQYF. CDR3 sequence (DNA): TGTGCCAGCCGAGTTGGACAACAGGGGGATCAAGAGACCCAGTACTTC.

This rearrangement joins TRBV2 to TRBJ2-1; TRBD1 matches at 10 bases. Looked up from germline, CDR1 is SNHLY and CDR2 is FYNNEI. V shed 6 bases and J 0 bases; nucleotides not matched to a gene: 2. This CDR3 contains 15 residues. CDR3 DNA: TGTGCCAGCAGGGACAGGGGGGACTCCTACAATGAGCAGTTCTTC. Its translation is CASRDRGDSYNEQFF. Full variable domain (missing parts from reference TRBV2 and TRBJ2-1): EPEVTQTPSHQVTQMGQEVILRCVPISNHLYFYWYRQILGQKVEFLVSFYNNEISEKSEIFDDQFSVERPDGSNFTLKIRSTKLEDSAMYFCASRDRGDSYNEQFFGPGTRLTVL.

The rearrangement uses TRBV7-2 and TRBJ2-1; the D is unclear. Trimming shortened V by 1 base and J by 0 bases, and 10 bases separated the two germline ends. CDR3 length equals 16 residues. Germline V CDR1 and CDR2: SGHTA, FQGNSA. CDR3 residues: CASSLGGGFSYNEQFF. The CDR3 DNA is TGTGCCAGCAGCTTAGGTGGCGGTTTCTCCTACAATGAGCAGTTCTTC.

The chain links TRBV6-6 to TRBJ1-2, with TRBD1 matching over 7 bases. J was trimmed by 3 bases and V by 6 bases; bases with no gene match: 7. The V gene's germline CDR1 is MNHNY and CDR2 SVGAGI (reference sequence). This CDR3 has 14 amino acids. CDR3 nucleotides: TGTGCCAGCAGATGGTCCGGGACAGACTATGGCTACACCTTC. This encodes CASRWSGTDYGYTF.

The chain combines TRBV2 with TRBJ2-2; 7 bases align to TRBD2. CDR1 is SNHLY, CDR2 FYNNEI, per germline. This CDR3 region has 16 residues. Trimming took 2 bases from V and 2 from J; bases not matched to a gene: 5. Here the CDR3 reads CASSELSSGNTGELFF. CDR3 coding DNA: TGTGCCAGCAGTGAATTGTCTAGCGGAAACACCGGGGAGCTGTTTTTT.

This chain joins TRBV4-2 and TRBJ1-4; 7 nucleotides agree with TRBD1. V shed 0 bases, J shed 8 bases, and the junction held 0 bases outside the gene matches. The CDR3 is 13 residues long. Looked up from germline, CDR1 is LGHNA and CDR2 is YNFKEQ. CDR3 in amino acids: CASSQETGEKLFF. The CDR3, as DNA: TGTGCCAGCAGCCAAGAGACAGGGGAAAAACTGTTTTTT.

This clone was observed a single time. CDR3 region: CASSSGTDHEKLFF. The DNA of the CDR3 is TGCGCCAGCAGCTCCGGGACAGACCATGAAAAACTGTTTTTT. The J gene is TRBJ1-4, the V gene TRBV5-1; TRBD1 matches 7 bases. Trimming took 3 bases from V and 6 from J; bases not matched to a gene: 5. The length of the CDR3 is 14 residues. The germline CDR1 and CDR2 sequences are SGHRS and YFSETQ.

This sequence joins TRBV30 and TRBJ2-3; 10 positions agree with TRBD2. CDR1 is GTSNPN and CDR2 is SVGIG in the germline V gene (reference sequence). The CDR3 consists of 13 residues. V was clipped by 7 bases and J by 1 base; unmatched bases: 2. The chain's CDR3 is CAFLAGGTDTQYF. The DNA for the CDR3 is TGTGCCTTCCTAGCGGGGGGCACAGATACGCAGTATTTT.

This clone was observed a single time. The rearrangement links TRBV19 to TRBJ2-7; 10 nucleotides align to TRBD2. Germline V CDR1 and CDR2: LNHDA, SQIVND (reference sequence). This CDR3 is built from 15 residues. After removal of 2 bases from V and 2 bases from J, the junction contained 3 bases not matched to a gene. CDR3 nucleotide sequence: TGTGCCAGTAGTATAACCCTAGCGGGGGCCTACGAGCAGTACTTC. This translates into CASSITLAGAYEQYF.